Detailed here is one T cell receptor beta chain. No antigen is known for it. This entry is derived from a study of cytomegalovirus exposure and HLA in healthy donors. Study overall: Among the approximately 400 genotyped donors, 65% to 90% were placed in the Caucasian-associated ancestry cluster.

Study findings and constraints: In terms of immune exposure information, only CMV serostatus was available.

V lost 5 bases to trimming and J lost 6 bases, with 13 bases between them. The CDR3 runs to 13 residues. Germline lookup yields CDR1 SEHNR and CDR2 FQNEAQ (reference sequence). In the PCR, 60 Vbeta and 13 Jbeta primers were used. The protocol was immunoSEQ multiplex PCR, while the TCRdb copy is restricted to in-frame clones and leaves out a portion. The sample lists roughly 180,000 clones, around 85% occurring once. Source material: PBMCs. The sequence came from a boy aged 2-9 years in good health and CMV-seronegative. The chain combines TRBV7-9 with TRBJ1-1; D is unresolved. The CDR3 region is CASSLDNSPEAFF. For the CDR3, the DNA is TGTGCCAGCAGCCTTGACAATTCTCCTGAAGCTTTCTTT.